This T cell receptor beta chain was recorded in a study of identifying expanded T cells in peripheral blood. Study-wide results and limits: Over two and four weeks, about 15 and 18 clones changed, versus around 1.2 between replicates. Clone count variance between roughly 2-week samples rose with total template count.

TCRdb's table, derived via immunoSEQ multiplex PCR, lists solely in-frame clones and lacks some. This table holds under 110,000 clones, 70% to 90% found once. About this clone itself: Its antigen is currently unknown.

Trimming took off 0 bases at V and 5 bases at J, with 8 bases between the two ends. Germline V gene sequence: CDR1 SGHDT, CDR2 YYEEEE. The CDR3 loop spans 14 amino acids. Collection occurred without any documented infections or immune events in donors. This TCR was sampled from a person between 18 and 75 years old in good health. The sample taken for sequencing was blood. This chain connects TRBV5-6 to TRBJ2-2; D is possibly TRBD2 (5 bases). This chain's CDR3 is CASSLGTGTGELFF. The CDR3 DNA sequence: TGTGCCAGCAGCTTGGGGACGGGGACCGGGGAGCTGTTTTTT.